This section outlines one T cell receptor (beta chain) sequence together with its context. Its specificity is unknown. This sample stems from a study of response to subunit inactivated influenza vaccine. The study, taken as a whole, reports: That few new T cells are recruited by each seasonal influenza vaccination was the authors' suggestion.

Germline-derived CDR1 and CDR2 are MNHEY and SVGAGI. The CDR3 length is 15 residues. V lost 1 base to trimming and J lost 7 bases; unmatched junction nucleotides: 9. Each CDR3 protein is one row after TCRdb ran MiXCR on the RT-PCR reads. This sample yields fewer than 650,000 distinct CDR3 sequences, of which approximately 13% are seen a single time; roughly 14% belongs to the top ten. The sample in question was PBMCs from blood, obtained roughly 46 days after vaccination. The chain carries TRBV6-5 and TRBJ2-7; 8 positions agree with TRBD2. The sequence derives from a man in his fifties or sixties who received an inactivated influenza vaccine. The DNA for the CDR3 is TGTGCCAGCAGTTACTGGCCAGCGGGAGAGGGAGAGCAGTACTTC. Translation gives CASSYWPAGEGEQYF.